Sequencing of this T cell receptor (beta chain) was carried out in a study of T cell repertoires in aging, cancer and after chemotherapy. As for the study in general: Clear clonal overlap appeared across healthy donor samples taken over several months to years. Notes on the study in general: The repertoire data cannot show anything about immunological memory following chemotherapy.

The template was genomic DNA from peripheral blood, not RNA. TRB rearrangements spanning V, D and J were amplified using mixed TRB-A/B primers. Each CDR3 protein gets one entry after TCRdb re-called the multiplex PCR reads with MiXCR. The data show about 13,000 distinct CDR3 sequences, about a quarter seen once. Remarks on this clonotype: The antigen is undetermined.

Trimming removed 2 bases from V and 4 bases from J, with 8 bases in between. The V gene's germline CDR1 is MNHNS and CDR2 SASEGT. The CDR3 has 13 amino acids. The rearrangement joins TRBV6-1 to TRBJ2-5; D ambiguous. The sequencing sample was made of blood. This TCR was sampled from a human donor in good health. CDR3 nucleotide sequence: TGTGCCAGCAGTGAAATAACGACAGAGACCCAGTACTTC. This gives the protein CASSEITTETQYF.